These T cell receptor beta chains were read from a single sample in a study of shared clonotypes between healthy human individuals. Data came from immunoSEQ multiplex PCR; TCRdb stores just in-frame clones and leaves some out. The sample records about 580,000 clones, nearly 98% being singletons. Sequencing was carried out using naive CD8+ T cells sorted from blood. The origin of the receptors is a man aged 25 to 40 in good health. The conserved cysteine and the conserved F or W are not part of the CDR3 here. A row's size may be missing; if present it is once, few, many or a size class.

v_gene: TRBV19; abundance: .; j_gene: TRBJ2-5; CDR3aa: ASSNRDRGIWEETQY
v_gene: TRBV6-5; abundance: .; j_gene: TRBJ2-7; CDR3aa: ASSFARGYEQY
v_gene: TRBV7-9; abundance: .; j_gene: TRBJ2-1; CDR3aa: ASSLVAGEVGYNEQF
v_gene: TRBV14; abundance: .; j_gene: TRBJ2-7; CDR3aa: ASSQPSGTSGRRYEQY
v_gene: TRBV5-5; abundance: .; j_gene: TRBJ1-2; CDR3aa: ASSLATPGFSYGYT
v_gene: TRBV27; abundance: once; j_gene: TRBJ1-2; CDR3aa: ASSLTGGWYGYT
v_gene: TRBV6-1; abundance: .; j_gene: TRBJ1-1; CDR3aa: ASSDTGVTEAF
v_gene: TRBV28; abundance: .; j_gene: TRBJ2-7; CDR3aa: ASSLSFSGMGYEQY
v_gene: TRBV27; abundance: .; j_gene: TRBJ2-1; CDR3aa: ASRPTSGSYNEQF
v_gene: TRBV6-4; abundance: .; j_gene: TRBJ2-1; CDR3aa: ASSAGDLSYNEQF
v_gene: TRBV2; abundance: .; j_gene: TRBJ2-7; CDR3aa: AIQEGQGHEQY
v_gene: TRBV30; abundance: .; j_gene: TRBJ2-7; CDR3aa: AWSVRSRGYEQY
v_gene: TRBV15; abundance: .; j_gene: TRBJ2-7; CDR3aa: ATRASVSYEQY
v_gene: TRBV11-2; abundance: .; j_gene: TRBJ2-3; CDR3aa: ASSLGGDYTQY
v_gene: TRBV5-6; abundance: .; j_gene: TRBJ2-7; CDR3aa: ASPNPYEQY
v_gene: TRBV9; abundance: .; j_gene: TRBJ2-2; CDR3aa: ASSVSRDRAANTGELF
v_gene: TRBV4-3; abundance: .; j_gene: TRBJ1-2; CDR3aa: ASSQDWAFLGYT
v_gene: TRBV7-2; abundance: .; j_gene: TRBJ2-1; CDR3aa: ASSLARRELYYNEQF
v_gene: TRBV27; abundance: once; j_gene: TRBJ2-7; CDR3aa: ASSPRQPGYEQY
v_gene: TRBV7-9; abundance: .; j_gene: TRBJ2-1; CDR3aa: ASSWGGNEQF
v_gene: TRBV5-5; abundance: .; j_gene: TRBJ1-1; CDR3aa: ASRLGTEAF
v_gene: TRBV29-1; abundance: .; j_gene: TRBJ2-7; CDR3aa: SVLGLAGGPAHEQY
v_gene: TRBV29-1; abundance: .; j_gene: TRBJ2-7; CDR3aa: SVVAGGKNYEQY
v_gene: TRBV5-5; abundance: .; j_gene: TRBJ2-1; CDR3aa: ASSAASDWGVDEQF
v_gene: TRBV27; abundance: .; j_gene: TRBJ2-7; CDR3aa: ASSSDRGPGGEQY
v_gene: TRBV6-4; abundance: .; j_gene: TRBJ2-3; CDR3aa: ASSPGTLLATDTQY
v_gene: TRBV5-1; abundance: .; j_gene: TRBJ2-5; CDR3aa: ASSPVGIGLAEETQY
v_gene: TRBV10-1; abundance: .; j_gene: TRBJ2-5; CDR3aa: ASREDGEETQY
v_gene: TRBV6-1; abundance: once; j_gene: TRBJ2-7; CDR3aa: ASSEELDLTDEQY
v_gene: TRBV5-5; abundance: .; j_gene: TRBJ1-4; CDR3aa: ASSRINTGGREKLF
v_gene: TRBV7-8; abundance: once; j_gene: TRBJ2-7; CDR3aa: ASSLILAGGLSYEQY
v_gene: TRBV5-6; abundance: .; j_gene: TRBJ2-5; CDR3aa: ASSMGPGGPPRETQY
v_gene: TRBV29-1; abundance: .; j_gene: TRBJ1-2; CDR3aa: SVEDSGVLSYGYT
v_gene: TRBV27; abundance: .; j_gene: TRBJ1-2; CDR3aa: ASSLWGGDGYT
v_gene: TRBV9; abundance: .; j_gene: TRBJ2-5; CDR3aa: ASSVAWDQETQY
v_gene: TRBV5-1; abundance: .; j_gene: TRBJ2-7; CDR3aa: ASSDRGLSEQY
v_gene: TRBV5-6; abundance: .; j_gene: TRBJ2-7; CDR3aa: ASSLGTGPSYEQY
v_gene: TRBV7-3; abundance: .; j_gene: TRBJ2-5; CDR3aa: ASSPWASGRLSETQY
v_gene: TRBV14; abundance: .; j_gene: TRBJ2-7; CDR3aa: ASSQVETGFEQY
v_gene: TRBV5-6; abundance: .; j_gene: TRBJ2-3; CDR3aa: ASSPSGAASTDTQY
v_gene: TRBV5-1; abundance: .; j_gene: TRBJ2-7; CDR3aa: ASSHEQGVGYEQY